The source of this T cell receptor beta chain is a study of CD8+CD57+ T cells in acquired aplastic anemia. Study-level background: When averaged, DNA from sorted CD4+ and CD8+ cells came to 2.5 to 4 ug. Notes on the study in general: The study identified 25 to 30 CD8+ CDR3 sequences shared by patients and controls. Between the patient and control groups, CD8+ Simpson's diversity did not differ significantly.

This clonotype showed up many times. Its specificity is unknown. TCR beta VDJ and CDR3 were profiled, and genomic DNA was the template. One entry per CDR3 protein results from TCRdb running MiXCR on the reads. In the table there are approximately 130,000 distinct CDR3 sequences, almost 40% of which are singletons. In patients chosen for sequencing, flow cytometry had shown CD8+CD57+ cell expansion. Patients were untreated when blood was sampled. CDR3 length: 13 amino acids. Germline V lookup: CDR1 MNHNS, CDR2 SASEGT. Deletions cut 2 bases from V and 8 bases from J, with 12 bases between. The chain recombines TRBV6-1 with TRBJ1-2, with D hard to call. The sample consisted of sorted CD4+, CD8+, or CD8+CD57+ T cells (not recorded which) from PBMCs. The clonotype originates from a human donor with aplastic anemia. The CDR3 is CASSEFAAGGYTF. CDR3 coding DNA: TGTGCCAGCAGTGAATTTGCGGCTGGGGGCTACACCTTC.